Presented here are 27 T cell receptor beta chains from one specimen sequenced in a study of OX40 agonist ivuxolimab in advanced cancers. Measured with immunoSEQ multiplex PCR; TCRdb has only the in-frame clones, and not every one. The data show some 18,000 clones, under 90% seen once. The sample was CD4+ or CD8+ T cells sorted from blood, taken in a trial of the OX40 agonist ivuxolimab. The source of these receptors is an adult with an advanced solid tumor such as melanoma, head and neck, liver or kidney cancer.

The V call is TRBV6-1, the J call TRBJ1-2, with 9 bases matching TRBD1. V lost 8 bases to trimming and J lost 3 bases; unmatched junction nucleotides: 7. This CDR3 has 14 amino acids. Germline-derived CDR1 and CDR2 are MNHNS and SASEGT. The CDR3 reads CASYRDRVHYGYTF. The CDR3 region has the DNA TGTGCCAGCTACCGGGACAGGGTACACTATGGCTACACCTTC.

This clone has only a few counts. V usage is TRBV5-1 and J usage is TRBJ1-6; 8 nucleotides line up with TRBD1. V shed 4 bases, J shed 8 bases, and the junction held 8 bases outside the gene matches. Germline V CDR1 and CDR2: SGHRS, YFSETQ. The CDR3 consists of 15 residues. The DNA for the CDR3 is TGCGCCAGCAGCCTACGGACAGGGTTGCATTCACCCCTCCACTTT. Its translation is CASSLRTGLHSPLHF.

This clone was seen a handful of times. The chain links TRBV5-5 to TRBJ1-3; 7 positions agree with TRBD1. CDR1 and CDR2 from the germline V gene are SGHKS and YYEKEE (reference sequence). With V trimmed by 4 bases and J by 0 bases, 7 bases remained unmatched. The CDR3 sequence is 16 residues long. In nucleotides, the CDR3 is TGTGCCAGCAGCCCCCAGGGGGTGGGCTCTGGAAACACCATATATTTT. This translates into CASSPQGVGSGNTIYF.

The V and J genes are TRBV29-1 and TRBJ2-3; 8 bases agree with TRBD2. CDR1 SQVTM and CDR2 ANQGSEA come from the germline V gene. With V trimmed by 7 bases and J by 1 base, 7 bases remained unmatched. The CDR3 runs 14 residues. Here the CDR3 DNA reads TGCAGCGCTCAGAACGGGGGGGGCACAGATACGCAGTATTTT. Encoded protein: CSAQNGGGTDTQYF.

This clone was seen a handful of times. CDR3 DNA sequence: TGTGCCAGCAGTTTATACAGGGACACTGAAGCTTTCTTT. Its protein is CASSLYRDTEAFF. The chain recombines TRBV28 with TRBJ1-1, with D perhaps TRBD1 (6 bases). Germline CDR1 MDHEN, CDR2 SYDVKM. There are 13 residues in the CDR3. Between the trimmed V and J ends, which lost 1 base and 3 bases, there was a span of 6 bases.

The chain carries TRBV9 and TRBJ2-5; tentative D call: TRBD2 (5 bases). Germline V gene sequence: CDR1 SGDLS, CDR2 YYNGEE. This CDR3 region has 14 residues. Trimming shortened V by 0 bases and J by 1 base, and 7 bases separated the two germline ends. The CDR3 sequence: CASSVDSGQETQYF. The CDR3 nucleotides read TGTGCCAGCAGCGTAGACAGCGGCCAAGAGACCCAGTACTTC.

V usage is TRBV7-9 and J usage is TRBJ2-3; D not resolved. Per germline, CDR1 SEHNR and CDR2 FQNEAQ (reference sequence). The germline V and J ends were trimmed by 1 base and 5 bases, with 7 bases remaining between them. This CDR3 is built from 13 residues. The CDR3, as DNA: TGTGCCAGCAGCTTAGTTTCGGAAGATACGCAGTATTTT. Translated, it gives CASSLVSEDTQYF.

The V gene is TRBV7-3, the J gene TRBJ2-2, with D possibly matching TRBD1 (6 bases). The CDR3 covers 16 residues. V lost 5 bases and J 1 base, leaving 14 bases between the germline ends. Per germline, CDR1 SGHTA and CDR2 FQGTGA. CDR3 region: CASSPGGRGNTGELFF. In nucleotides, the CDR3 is TGTGCCAGCAGCCCCGGTGGCAGGGGGAACACCGGGGAGCTGTTTTTT. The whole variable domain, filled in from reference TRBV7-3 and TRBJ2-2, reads GAGVSQTPSNKVTEKGKYVELRCDPISGHTALYWYRQSLGQGPEFLIYFQGTGAADDSGLPNDRFFAVRPEGSVSTLKIQRTERGDSAVYLCASSPGGRGNTGELFFGEGSRLTVL.

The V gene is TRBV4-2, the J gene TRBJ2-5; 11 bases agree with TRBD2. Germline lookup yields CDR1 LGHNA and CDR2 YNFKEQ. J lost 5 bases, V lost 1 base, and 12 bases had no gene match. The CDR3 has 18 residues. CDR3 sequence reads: CASSQVSLAGGKLETQYF. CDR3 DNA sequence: TGTGCCAGCAGCCAAGTTAGCCTAGCGGGAGGAAAATTGGAGACCCAGTACTTC.

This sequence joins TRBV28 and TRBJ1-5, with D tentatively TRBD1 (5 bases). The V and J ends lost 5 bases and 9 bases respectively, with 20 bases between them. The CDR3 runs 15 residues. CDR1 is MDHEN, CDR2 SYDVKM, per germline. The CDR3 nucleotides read TGTGCCAGCAGTCCCGGGGGGGGTTTACTCGGGCCCCAGCATTTT. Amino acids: CASSPGGGLLGPQHF.

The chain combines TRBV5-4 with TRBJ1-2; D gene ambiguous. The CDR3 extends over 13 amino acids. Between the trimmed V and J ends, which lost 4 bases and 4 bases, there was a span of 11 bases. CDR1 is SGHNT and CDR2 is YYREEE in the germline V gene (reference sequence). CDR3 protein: CASSPDGIYGYTF. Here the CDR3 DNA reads TGTGCCAGCAGCCCGGACGGGATCTATGGCTACACCTTC.

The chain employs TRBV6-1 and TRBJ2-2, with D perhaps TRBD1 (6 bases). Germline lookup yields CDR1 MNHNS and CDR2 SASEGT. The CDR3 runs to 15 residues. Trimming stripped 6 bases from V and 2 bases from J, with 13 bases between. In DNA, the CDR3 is TGTGCCAGCAGGAACCGGGACACCAACACCGGGGAGCTGTTTTTT. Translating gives CASRNRDTNTGELFF.

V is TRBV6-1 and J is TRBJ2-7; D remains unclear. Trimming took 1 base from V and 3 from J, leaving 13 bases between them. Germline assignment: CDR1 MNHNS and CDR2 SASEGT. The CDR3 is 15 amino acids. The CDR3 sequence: CASSEVGSGIYEQYF. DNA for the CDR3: TGTGCCAGCAGTGAAGTTGGGTCAGGCATCTACGAGCAGTACTTC.

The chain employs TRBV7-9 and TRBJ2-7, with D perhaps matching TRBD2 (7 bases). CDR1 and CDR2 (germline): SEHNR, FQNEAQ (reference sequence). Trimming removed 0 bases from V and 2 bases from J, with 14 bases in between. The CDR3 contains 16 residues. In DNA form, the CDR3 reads TGTGCCAGCAGCTTAGCGGGGGGGGGCGCCCCCTACGAGCAGTACTTC. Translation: CASSLAGGGAPYEQYF.

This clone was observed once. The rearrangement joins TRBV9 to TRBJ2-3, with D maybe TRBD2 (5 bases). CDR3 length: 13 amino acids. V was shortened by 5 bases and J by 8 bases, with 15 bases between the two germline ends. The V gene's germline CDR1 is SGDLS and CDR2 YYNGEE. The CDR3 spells CASRGLGPGTQYF. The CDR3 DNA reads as TGTGCCAGCAGAGGACTGGGCCCAGGTACGCAGTATTTT.

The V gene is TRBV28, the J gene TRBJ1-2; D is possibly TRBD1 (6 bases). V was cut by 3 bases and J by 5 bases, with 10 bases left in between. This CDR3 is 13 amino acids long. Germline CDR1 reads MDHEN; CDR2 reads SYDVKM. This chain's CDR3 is CASSFAGVYGYTF. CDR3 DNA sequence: TGTGCCAGCAGTTTTGCAGGGGTTTATGGCTACACCTTC.

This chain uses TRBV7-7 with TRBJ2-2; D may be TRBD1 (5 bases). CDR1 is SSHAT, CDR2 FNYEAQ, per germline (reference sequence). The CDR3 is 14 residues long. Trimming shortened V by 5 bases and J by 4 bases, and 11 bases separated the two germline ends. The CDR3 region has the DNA TGTGCCAGCAGCCTCAGGGAAGGCACCGGGGAGCTGTTTTTT. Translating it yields CASSLREGTGELFF.

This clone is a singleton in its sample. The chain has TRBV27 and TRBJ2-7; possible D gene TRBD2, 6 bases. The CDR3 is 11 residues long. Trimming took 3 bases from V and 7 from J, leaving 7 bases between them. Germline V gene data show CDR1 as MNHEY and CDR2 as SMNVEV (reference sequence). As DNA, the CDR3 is TGTGCCAGCAGTTTTGGGGGGGAGCAGTACTTC. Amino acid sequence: CASSFGGEQYF.

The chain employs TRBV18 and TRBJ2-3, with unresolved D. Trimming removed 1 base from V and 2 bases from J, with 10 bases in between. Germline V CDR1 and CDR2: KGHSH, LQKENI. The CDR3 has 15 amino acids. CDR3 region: CASSPRFTVTDTQYF. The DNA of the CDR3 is TGTGCCAGCTCACCACGATTTACGGTCACAGATACGCAGTATTTT.

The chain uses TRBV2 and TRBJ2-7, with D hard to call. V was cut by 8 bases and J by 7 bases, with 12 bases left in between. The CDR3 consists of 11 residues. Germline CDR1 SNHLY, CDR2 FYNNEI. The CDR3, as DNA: TGTGCCAGCCGTGGCCGTTTGGAGCAGTACTTC. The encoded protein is CASRGRLEQYF.

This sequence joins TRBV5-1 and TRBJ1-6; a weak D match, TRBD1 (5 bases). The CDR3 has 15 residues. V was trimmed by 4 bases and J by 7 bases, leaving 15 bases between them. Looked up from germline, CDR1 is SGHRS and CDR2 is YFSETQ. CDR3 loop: CASSPLGAGNSPLHF. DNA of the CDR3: TGCGCCAGCAGCCCCTTAGGGGCGGGCAATTCACCCCTCCACTTT.

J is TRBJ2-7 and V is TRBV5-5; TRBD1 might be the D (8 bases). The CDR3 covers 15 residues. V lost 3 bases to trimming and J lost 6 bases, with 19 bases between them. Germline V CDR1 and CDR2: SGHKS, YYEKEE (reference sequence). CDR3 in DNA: TGTGCCAGCAGCTCCGGACAGGGAGGGGCTACCGAGCAGTACTTC. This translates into CASSSGQGGATEQYF.

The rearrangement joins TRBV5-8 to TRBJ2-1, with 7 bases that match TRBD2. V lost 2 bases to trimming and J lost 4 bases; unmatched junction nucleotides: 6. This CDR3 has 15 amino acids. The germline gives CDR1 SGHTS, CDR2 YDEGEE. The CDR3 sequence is CASSLPSGAYNEQFF. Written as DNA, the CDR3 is TGTGCCAGCAGCTTACCTAGCGGAGCTTACAATGAGCAGTTCTTC.

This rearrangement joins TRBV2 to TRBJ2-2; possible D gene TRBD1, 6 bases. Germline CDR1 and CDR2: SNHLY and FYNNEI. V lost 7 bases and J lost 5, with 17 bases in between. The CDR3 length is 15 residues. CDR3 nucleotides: TGTGCCAGCACCCAAACAGGGACACCTACCGGGGAGCTGTTTTTT. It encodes CASTQTGTPTGELFF.

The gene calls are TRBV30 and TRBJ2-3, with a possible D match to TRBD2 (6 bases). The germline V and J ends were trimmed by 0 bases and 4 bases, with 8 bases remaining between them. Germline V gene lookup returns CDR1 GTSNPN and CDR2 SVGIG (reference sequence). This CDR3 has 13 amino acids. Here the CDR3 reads CAWSVWRADTQYF. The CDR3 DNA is TGTGCCTGGAGTGTTTGGAGGGCAGATACGCAGTATTTT.

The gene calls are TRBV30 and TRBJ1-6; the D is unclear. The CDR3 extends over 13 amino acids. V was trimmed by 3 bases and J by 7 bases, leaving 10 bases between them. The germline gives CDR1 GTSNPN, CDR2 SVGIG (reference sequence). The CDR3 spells CAWRSGLNSPLHF. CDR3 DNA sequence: TGTGCCTGGAGATCGGGGTTAAATTCACCCCTCCACTTT.

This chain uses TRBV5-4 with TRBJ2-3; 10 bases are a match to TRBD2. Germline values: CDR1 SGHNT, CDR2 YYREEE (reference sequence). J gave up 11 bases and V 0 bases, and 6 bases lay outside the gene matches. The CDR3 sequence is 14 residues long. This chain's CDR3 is CASSLETSGAMQYF. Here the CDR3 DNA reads TGTGCCAGCAGCTTGGAAACTAGCGGGGCCATGCAGTATTTT.